One TCR beta chain is described in this entry. The antigen is undetermined. The entry originates in a study of cytomegalovirus exposure and HLA in healthy donors. Whole-study results and caveats: Most TCR sequences proved rare, with some public TCRs found in many donors.

Trimming stripped 5 bases from V and 6 bases from J, with 16 bases between. Germline V CDR1 and CDR2: MNHEY, SVGAGI. The CDR3 spans 14 residues. The PCR made use of 60 Vbeta and 13 Jbeta primers. Per the original data handling: Later analysis identified 80 million to 85 million unique TCR beta chains, around 10 million shared. Sequencing was performed with immunoSEQ multiplex PCR; in TCRdb, only in-frame clones are kept and a portion is missing. D and trimming come from the DNA, and the V and J calls and clone size come from that table. The table includes about 110,000 clones, roughly 80% detected once.

The sample consisted of PBMCs. This TCR derives from a man aged 25 to 45 in good health and CMV-seropositive. The chain couples TRBV6-5 to TRBJ1-1; a possible D gene is TRBD1 (5 bases). CDR3 sequence (DNA): TGTGCCAGCAGTGGGTTCAGGGAAGTTGCTGAAGCTTTCTTT. This translates into CASSGFREVAEAFF.